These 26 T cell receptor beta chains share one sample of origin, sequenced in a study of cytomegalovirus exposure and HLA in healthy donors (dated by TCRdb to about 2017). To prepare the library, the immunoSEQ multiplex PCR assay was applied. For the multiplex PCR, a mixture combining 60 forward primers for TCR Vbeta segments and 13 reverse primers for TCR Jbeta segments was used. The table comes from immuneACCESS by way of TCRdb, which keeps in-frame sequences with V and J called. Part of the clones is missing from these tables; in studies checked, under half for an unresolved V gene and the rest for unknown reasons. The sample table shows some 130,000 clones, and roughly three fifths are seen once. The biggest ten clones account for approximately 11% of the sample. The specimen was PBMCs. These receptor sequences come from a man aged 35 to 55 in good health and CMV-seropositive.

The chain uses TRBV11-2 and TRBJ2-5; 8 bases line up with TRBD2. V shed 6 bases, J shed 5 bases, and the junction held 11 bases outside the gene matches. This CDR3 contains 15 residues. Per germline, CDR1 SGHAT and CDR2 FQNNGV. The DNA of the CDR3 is TGTGCCAGCAGTCTAGGGACTAGTGGTGCGGAGACCCAGTACTTC. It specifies CASSLGTSGAETQYF.

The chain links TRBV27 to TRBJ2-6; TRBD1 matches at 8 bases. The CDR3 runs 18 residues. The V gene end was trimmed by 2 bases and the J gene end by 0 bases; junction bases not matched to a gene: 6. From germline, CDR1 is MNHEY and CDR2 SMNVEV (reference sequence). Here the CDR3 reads CASSLTGGYLSGANVLTF. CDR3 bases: TGTGCCAGCAGTTTAACAGGGGGTTACCTCTCTGGGGCCAACGTCCTGACTTTC.

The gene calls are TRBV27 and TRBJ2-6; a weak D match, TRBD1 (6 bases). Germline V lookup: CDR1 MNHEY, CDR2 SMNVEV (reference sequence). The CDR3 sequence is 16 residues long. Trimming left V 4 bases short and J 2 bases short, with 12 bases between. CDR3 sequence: CASSSRTGTGANVLTF. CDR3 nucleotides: TGTGCCAGCAGTTCCCGCACAGGGACTGGGGCCAACGTCCTGACTTTC.

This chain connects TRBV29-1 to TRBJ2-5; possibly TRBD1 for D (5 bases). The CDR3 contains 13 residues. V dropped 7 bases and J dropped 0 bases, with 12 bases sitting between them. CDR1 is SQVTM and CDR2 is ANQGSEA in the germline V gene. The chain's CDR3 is CSGKDTYQETQYF. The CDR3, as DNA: TGCAGCGGAAAGGACACGTACCAAGAGACCCAGTACTTC. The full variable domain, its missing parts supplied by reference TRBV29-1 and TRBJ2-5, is SAVISQKPSRDICQRGTSLTIQCQVDSQVTMMFWYRQQPGQSLTLIATANQGSEATYESGFVIDKFPISRPNLTFSTLTVSNMSPEDSSIYLCSGKDTYQETQYFGPGTRLLVL.

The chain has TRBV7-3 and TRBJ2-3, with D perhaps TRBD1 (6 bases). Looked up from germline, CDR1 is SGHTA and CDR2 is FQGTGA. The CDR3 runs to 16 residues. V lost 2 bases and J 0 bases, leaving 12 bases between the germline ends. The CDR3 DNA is TGTGCCAGCAGCTTATCTGGGGGCCGGAGCACAGATACGCAGTATTTT. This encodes CASSLSGGRSTDTQYF.

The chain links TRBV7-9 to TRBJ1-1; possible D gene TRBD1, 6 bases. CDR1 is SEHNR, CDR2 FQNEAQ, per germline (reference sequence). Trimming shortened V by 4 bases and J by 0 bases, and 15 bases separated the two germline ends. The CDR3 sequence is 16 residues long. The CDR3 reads CASSSLNQGLNTEAFF. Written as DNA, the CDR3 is TGTGCCAGCAGCTCATTGAACCAGGGGTTGAACACTGAAGCTTTCTTT. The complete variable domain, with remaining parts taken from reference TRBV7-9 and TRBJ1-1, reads DTGVSQNPRHKITKRGQNVTFRCDPISEHNRLYWYRQTLGQGPEFLTYFQNEAQLEKSRLLSDRFSAERPKGSFSTLEIQRTEQGDSAMYLCASSSLNQGLNTEAFFGQGTRLTVV.

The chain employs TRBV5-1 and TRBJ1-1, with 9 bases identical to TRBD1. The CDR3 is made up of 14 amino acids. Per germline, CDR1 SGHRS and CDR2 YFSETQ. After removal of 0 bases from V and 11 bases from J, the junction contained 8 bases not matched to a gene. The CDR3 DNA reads TGCGCCAGCAGCTTGGCCGGCCGGACAGGGGAGGCTTTCTTT. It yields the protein CASSLAGRTGEAFF.

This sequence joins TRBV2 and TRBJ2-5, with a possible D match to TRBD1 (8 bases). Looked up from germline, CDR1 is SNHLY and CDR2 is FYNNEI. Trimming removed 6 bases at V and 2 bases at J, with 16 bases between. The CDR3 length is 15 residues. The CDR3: CASSNRGGEQETQYF. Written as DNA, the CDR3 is TGTGCCAGCAGCAACAGGGGGGGGGAGCAAGAGACCCAGTACTTC.

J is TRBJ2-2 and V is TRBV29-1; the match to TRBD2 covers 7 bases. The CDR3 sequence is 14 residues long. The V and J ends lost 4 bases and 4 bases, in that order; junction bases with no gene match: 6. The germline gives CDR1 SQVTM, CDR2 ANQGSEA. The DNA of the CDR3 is TGCAGCGTTGGGCCTAGCGGTTTCACCGGGGAGCTGTTTTTT. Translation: CSVGPSGFTGELFF.

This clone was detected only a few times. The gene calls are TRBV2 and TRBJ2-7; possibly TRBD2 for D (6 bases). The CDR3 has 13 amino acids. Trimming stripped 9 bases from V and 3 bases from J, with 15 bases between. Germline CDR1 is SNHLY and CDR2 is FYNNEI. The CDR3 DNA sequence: TGTGCCAGGGCGTCGGGGGTGGGCTACGAGCAGTACTTC. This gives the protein CARASGVGYEQYF.

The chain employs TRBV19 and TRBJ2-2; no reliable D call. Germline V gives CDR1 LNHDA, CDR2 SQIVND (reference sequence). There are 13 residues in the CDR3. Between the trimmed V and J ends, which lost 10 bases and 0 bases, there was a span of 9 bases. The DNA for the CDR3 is TGTGCCACAAGGAGTCCGAACACCGGGGAGCTGTTTTTT. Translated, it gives CATRSPNTGELFF.

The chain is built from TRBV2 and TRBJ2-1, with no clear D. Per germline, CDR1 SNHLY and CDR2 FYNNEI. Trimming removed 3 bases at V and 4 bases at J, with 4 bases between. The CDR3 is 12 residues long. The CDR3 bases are TGTGCCAGCAGTGACGGTTACAATGAGCAGTTCTTC. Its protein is CASSDGYNEQFF.

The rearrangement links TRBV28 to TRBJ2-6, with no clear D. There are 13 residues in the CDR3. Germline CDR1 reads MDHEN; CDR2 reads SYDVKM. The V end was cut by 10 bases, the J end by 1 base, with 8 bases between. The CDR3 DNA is TGTGCCACCGTCCGTTCTGGGGCCAACGTCCTGACTTTC. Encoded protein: CATVRSGANVLTF. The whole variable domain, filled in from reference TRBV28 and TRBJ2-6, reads DVKVTQSSRYLVKRTGEKVFLECVQDMDHENMFWYRQDPGLGLRLIYFSYDVKMKEKGDIPEGYSVSREKKERFSLILESASTNQTSMYLCATVRSGANVLTFGAGSRLTVL.

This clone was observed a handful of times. This chain's CDR3 is CASSQVSAGHHYEQYF. In DNA form, the CDR3 reads TGTGCCAGCAGCCAAGTTAGTGCAGGACACCACTACGAGCAGTACTTC. The V gene is TRBV4-2, the J gene TRBJ2-7, with D tentatively TRBD1 (5 bases). Between the trimmed V and J ends, which lost 1 base and 3 bases, there was a span of 16 bases. Germline CDR1 and CDR2: LGHNA and YNFKEQ. CDR3 size: 16 residues.

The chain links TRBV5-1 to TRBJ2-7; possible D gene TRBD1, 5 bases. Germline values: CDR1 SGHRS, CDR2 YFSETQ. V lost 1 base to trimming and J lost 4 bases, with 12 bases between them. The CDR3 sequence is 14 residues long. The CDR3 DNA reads TGCGCCAGCAGCTTGCAGGGTGTACAGTACGAGCAGTACTTC. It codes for CASSLQGVQYEQYF.

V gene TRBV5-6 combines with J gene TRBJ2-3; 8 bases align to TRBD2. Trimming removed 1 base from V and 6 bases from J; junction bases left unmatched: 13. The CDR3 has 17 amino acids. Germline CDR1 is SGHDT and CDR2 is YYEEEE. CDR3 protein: CASSLHSGSLGWDTQYF. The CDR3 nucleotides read TGTGCCAGCAGCTTGCACAGCGGGAGTTTGGGTTGGGATACGCAGTATTTT. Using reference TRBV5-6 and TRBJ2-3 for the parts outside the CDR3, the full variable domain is DAGVTQSPTHLIKTRGQQVTLRCSPKSGHDTVSWYQQALGQGPQFIFQYYEEEERQRGNFPDRFSGHQFPNYSSELNVNALLLGDSALYLCASSLHSGSLGWDTQYFGPGTRLTVL.

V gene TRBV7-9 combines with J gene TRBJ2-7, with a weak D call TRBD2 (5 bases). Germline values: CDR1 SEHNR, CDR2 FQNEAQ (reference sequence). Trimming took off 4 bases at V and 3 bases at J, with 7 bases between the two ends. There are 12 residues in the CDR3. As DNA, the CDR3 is TGTGCCAGCAGCTCCGGGAACTACGAGCAGTACTTC. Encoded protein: CASSSGNYEQYF.

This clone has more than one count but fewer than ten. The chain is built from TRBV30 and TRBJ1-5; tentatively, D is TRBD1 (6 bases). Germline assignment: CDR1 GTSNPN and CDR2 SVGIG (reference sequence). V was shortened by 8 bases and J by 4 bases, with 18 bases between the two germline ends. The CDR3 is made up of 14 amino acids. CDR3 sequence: CAAWDISRNQPQHF. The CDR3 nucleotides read TGTGCCGCCTGGGACATCTCCCGTAATCAGCCCCAGCATTTT.

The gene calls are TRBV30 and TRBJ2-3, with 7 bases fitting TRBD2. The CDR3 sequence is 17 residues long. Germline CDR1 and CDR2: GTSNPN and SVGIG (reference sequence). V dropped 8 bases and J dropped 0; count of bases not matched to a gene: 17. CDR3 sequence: CAVVGGRGLGSTDTQYF. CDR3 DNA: TGTGCCGTGGTCGGGGGGAGAGGGCTCGGGAGCACAGATACGCAGTATTTT.

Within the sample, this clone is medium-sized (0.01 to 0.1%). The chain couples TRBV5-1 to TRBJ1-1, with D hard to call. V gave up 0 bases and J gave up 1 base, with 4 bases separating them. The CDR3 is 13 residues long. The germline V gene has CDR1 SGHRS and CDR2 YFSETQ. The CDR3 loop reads CASSLGANTEAFF. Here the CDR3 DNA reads TGCGCCAGCAGCTTGGGGGCGAACACTGAAGCTTTCTTT.

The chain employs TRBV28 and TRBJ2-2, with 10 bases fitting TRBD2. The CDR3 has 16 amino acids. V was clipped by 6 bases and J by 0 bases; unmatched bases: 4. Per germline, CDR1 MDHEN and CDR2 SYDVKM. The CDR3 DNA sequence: TGTGCCAGCAGGCCTAGCGGGAGTGCGAACACCGGGGAGCTGTTTTTT. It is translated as CASRPSGSANTGELFF.

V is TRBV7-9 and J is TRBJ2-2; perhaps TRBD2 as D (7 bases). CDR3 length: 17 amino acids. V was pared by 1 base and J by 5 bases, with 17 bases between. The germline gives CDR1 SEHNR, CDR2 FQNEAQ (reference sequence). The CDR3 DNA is TGTGCCAGCAGCTTAGTCGGGGGGCAGAAAGTGACCGGGGAGCTGTTTTTT. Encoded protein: CASSLVGGQKVTGELFF.

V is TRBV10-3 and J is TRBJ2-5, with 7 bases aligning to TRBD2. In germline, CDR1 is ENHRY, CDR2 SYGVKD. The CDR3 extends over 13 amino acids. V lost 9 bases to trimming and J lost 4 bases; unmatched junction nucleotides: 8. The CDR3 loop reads CAISGPGGETQYF. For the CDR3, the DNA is TGTGCCATTTCCGGGCCGGGGGGAGAGACCCAGTACTTC.

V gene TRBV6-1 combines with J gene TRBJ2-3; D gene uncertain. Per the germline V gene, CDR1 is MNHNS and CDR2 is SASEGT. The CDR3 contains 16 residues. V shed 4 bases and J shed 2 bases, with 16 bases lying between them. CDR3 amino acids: CASSGYSGFHTDTQYF. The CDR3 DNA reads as TGTGCCAGCAGTGGATATTCTGGCTTTCACACAGATACGCAGTATTTT.

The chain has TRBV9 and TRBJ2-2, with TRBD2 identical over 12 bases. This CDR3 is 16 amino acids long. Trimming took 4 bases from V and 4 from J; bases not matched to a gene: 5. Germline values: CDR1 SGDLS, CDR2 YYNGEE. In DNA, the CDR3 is TGTGCCAGCAGCCCTAGCGGGAGGGGTCGCACCGGGGAGCTGTTTTTT. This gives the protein CASSPSGRGRTGELFF. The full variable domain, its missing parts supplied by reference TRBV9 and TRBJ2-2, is DSGVTQTPKHLITATGQRVTLRCSPRSGDLSVYWYQQSLDQGLQFLIQYYNGEERAKGNILERFSAQQFPDLHSELNLSSLELGDSALYFCASSPSGRGRTGELFFGEGSRLTVL.

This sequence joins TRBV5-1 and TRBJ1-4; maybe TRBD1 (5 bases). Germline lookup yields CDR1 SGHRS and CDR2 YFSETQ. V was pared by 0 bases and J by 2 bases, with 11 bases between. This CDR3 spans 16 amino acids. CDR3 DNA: TGCGCCAGCAGCTTGGCCGGGGGGACGACTAATGAAAAACTGTTTTTT. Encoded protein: CASSLAGGTTNEKLFF.